The entry that follows covers one TCR beta chain sequence. Antigen unknown. These data belong to a study of T cells in localized non-small cell lung cancer. Study-wide findings and caveats: Sequencing involved a lone tumor region, leaving heterogeneity possible.

Assay: immunoSEQ multiplex PCR; the TCRdb copy retains only in-frame clones and omits some. Here the sample spans fewer than 100,000 clones, 70% to 90% being singletons. V shed 8 bases and J 3 bases; nucleotides not matched to a gene: 4. The CDR3 spans 12 residues. Germline V gene sequence: CDR1 MNHNS, CDR2 SASEGT. This sequence originates from a female donor older than 55 with stage I lung adenocarcinoma. Sequences were derived from peripheral blood, sampled before any cancer treatment. The V call is TRBV6-1, the J call TRBJ2-7, with TRBD2 matching 7 bases. For the CDR3, the DNA is TGTGCCAGCGGGGGGGATATCTACGAGCAGTACTTC. Translation gives CASGGDIYEQYF.